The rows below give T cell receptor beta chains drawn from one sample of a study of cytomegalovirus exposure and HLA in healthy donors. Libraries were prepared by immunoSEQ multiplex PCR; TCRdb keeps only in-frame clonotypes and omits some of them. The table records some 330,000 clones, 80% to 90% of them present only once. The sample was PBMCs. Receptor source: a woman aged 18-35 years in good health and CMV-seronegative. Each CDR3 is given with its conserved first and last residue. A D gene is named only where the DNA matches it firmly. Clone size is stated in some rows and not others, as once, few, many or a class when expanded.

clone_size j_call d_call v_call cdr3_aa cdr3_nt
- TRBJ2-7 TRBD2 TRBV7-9 CASSATSGYYEQYF TGTGCCAGCAGCGCCACTAGCGGATACTACGAGCAGTACTTC
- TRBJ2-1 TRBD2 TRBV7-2 CATSGGLGPNEQFF TGTGCCACCAGCGGAGGACTAGGCCCCAATGAGCAGTTCTTC
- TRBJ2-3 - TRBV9 CASSVGGSWDTQYF TGTGCCAGCAGCGTAGGAGGTAGCTGGGATACGCAGTATTTT
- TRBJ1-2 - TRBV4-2 CASSKERGGAWGYTF TGTGCCAGCAGCAAAGAGAGGGGAGGGGCATGGGGCTACACCTTC
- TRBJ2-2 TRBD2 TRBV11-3 CASSLEGGAGGPVNTGELFF TGTGCCAGCAGCTTAGAGGGGGGAGCGGGAGGGCCAGTGAATACCGGGGAGCTGTTTTTT
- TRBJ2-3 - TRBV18 CASSPPSPGLPGTDTQYF TGTGCCAGCTCACCACCGAGTCCCGGACTCCCGGGTACAGATACGCAGTATTTT
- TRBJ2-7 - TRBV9 CASSVGQWSYEQYF TGTGCCAGCAGCGTCGGACAGTGGTCCTACGAGCAGTACTTC
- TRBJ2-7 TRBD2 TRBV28 CASGTSGRAVNEQYF TGTGCCAGCGGGACTAGCGGGAGGGCTGTAAACGAGCAGTACTTC
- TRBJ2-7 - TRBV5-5 CASSLVPSGAAGEQYF TGTGCCAGCAGCTTGGTCCCCTCAGGCGCCGCCGGCGAGCAGTACTTC
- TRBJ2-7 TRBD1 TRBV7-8 CASGTGQGIEQYF TGTGCCAGCGGTACGGGACAGGGGATCGAGCAGTACTTC
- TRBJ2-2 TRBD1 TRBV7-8 CASSLIGQGSNTGELFF TGTGCCAGCAGCTTAATCGGACAGGGGAGTAACACCGGGGAGCTGTTTTTT
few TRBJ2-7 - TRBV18 CASSPGRETSEQYF TGTGCCAGCTCACCCGGACGGGAAACATCCGAGCAGTACTTC
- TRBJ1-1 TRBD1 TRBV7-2 CASSLEPGGGPEAFF TGTGCCAGCAGCTTAGAGCCAGGGGGCGGTCCTGAAGCTTTCTTT
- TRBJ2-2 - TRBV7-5 CVRTPALATGELFF TGTGTCAGAACCCCGGCCCTAGCGACCGGGGAGCTGTTTTTT
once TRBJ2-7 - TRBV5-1 CASSINREGYEQYF TGCGCCAGCAGCATAAACAGGGAGGGCTACGAGCAGTACTTC
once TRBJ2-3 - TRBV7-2 CEPTGLSTGDTQYF TGCGAACCAACTGGACTATCGACCGGAGATACGCAGTATTTT
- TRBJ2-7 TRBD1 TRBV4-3 CASSQSTGVEQYF TGCGCCAGCAGCCAATCCACAGGGGTTGAGCAGTACTTC
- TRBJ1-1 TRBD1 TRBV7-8 CASSANTGDTEAFF TGTGCCAGCAGCGCCAATACAGGGGACACTGAAGCTTTCTTT
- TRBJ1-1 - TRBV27 CASSPAVTVHTEAFF TGTGCCAGCAGTCCAGCCGTGACAGTACACACTGAAGCTTTCTTT
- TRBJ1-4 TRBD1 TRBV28 CASSRQGREKLFF TGTGCCAGCAGTCGACAGGGTAGGGAAAAACTGTTTTTT
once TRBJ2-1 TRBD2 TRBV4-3 CASSPLAGPSYNEQFF TGCGCCAGCAGCCCCCTAGCGGGTCCATCCTACAATGAGCAGTTCTTC
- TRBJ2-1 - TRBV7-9 CASSPRRGNEQFF TGTGCCAGCAGCCCCCGAAGGGGGAATGAGCAGTTCTTC
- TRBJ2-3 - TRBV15 CATSRDRILDTQYF TGTGCCACCAGCCGCGACAGAATCCTAGATACGCAGTATTTT
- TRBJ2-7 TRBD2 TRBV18 CASSGAGDTYEQYF TGTGCCAGCTCAGGAGCGGGGGACACCTACGAGCAGTACTTC
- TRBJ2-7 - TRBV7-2 CASSWRGSGYEQYF TGTGCCAGCAGCTGGCGGGGTAGCGGCTACGAGCAGTACTTC
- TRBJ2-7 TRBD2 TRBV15 CASQRGLSYEQYF TGTGCCAGCCAGCGGGGACTCTCCTACGAGCAGTACTTC
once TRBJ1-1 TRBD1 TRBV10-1 CASSDSTGITEAFF TGCGCCAGCAGTGATTCGACAGGGATCACTGAAGCTTTCTTT
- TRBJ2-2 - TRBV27 CASSFGSGPATGELFF TGTGCCAGCAGTTTCGGGAGCGGGCCGGCCACCGGGGAGCTGTTTTTT
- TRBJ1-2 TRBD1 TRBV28 CASSLPGQGAKGYTF TGTGCCAGCAGTCTACCGGGACAGGGGGCGAAGGGCTACACCTTC
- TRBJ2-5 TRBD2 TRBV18 CASSREDQETQYF TGTGCCAGCTCGCGGGAGGACCAAGAGACCCAGTACTTC
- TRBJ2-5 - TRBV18 CASSPNRETQYF TGTGCCAGCTCACCCAACAGGGAGACCCAGTACTTC
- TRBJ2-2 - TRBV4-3 CASSQGGGSGELFF TGCGCCAGCAGCCAAGGAGGGGGTTCCGGGGAGCTGTTTTTT
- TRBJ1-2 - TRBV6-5 CASSPGDYGYTF TGTGCCAGCAGTCCAGGGGACTATGGCTACACCTTC
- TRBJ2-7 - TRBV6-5 CASRTGYEQYF TGTGCCAGCAGAACAGGATACGAGCAGTACTTC
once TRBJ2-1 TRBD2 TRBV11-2 CASSPTSGRSNEQFF TGTGCCAGCAGCCCCACTAGCGGGAGGAGTAATGAGCAGTTCTTC
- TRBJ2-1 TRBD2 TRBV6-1 CASRILAGVEGEQFF TGTGCCAGCAGAATACTAGCGGGAGTGGAGGGTGAGCAGTTCTTC
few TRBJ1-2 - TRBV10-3 CAISESDRGYGYTF TGTGCCATCAGTGAGTCGGACAGAGGCTATGGCTACACCTTC
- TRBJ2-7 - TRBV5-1 CASSLRRPGHKSYEQYF TGCGCCAGCAGCTTGCGACGCCCGGGACACAAATCCTACGAGCAGTACTTC
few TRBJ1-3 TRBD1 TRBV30 CAWSVQGGWNTIYF TGTGCCTGGAGTGTACAAGGGGGCTGGAACACCATATATTTT
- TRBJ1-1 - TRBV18 CASSLGDSYPEAFF TGTGCCAGCTCATTAGGGGACTCTTATCCTGAAGCTTTCTTT
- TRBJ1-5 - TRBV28 CASSLGGRNQPQHF TGTGCCAGCTCCCTGGGGGGAAGGAATCAGCCCCAGCATTTT
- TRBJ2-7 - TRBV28 CASSSLDSRQYF TGTGCCAGCAGTTCACTTGACAGTCGGCAGTACTTC
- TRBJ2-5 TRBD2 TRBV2 CASRTSGRVETQYF TGTGCCAGCCGGACTAGCGGGAGGGTGGAGACCCAGTACTTC
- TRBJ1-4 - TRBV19 CASSGQTNEKLFF TGTGCCAGTAGTGGGCAGACGAATGAAAAACTGTTTTTT
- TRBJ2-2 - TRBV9 CASSVGSTGTGELFF TGTGCCAGCAGCGTAGGATCGACAGGCACCGGGGAGCTGTTTTTT
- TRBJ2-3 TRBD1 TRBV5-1 CASSEGQTTDTQYF TGCGCCAGCAGCGAGGGACAGACCACAGATACGCAGTATTTT
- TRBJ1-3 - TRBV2 CASRGGTPGNTIYF TGTGCCAGCAGGGGAGGGACGCCTGGAAACACCATATATTTT
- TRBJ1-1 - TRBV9 CASSVAGANTEAFF TGTGCCAGCAGCGTAGCTGGGGCCAACACTGAAGCTTTCTTT
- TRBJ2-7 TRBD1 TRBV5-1 CASSLDRERYEQYF TGCGCCAGCAGCCTGGACAGGGAGCGGTACGAGCAGTACTTC
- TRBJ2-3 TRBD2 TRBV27 CASSSPGLAETDTQYF TGTGCCAGCAGTTCGCCGGGACTAGCGGAGACAGATACGCAGTATTTT
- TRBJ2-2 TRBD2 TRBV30 CAWSRELAGFTGELFF TGTGCCTGGTCAAGGGAGTTAGCGGGTTTTACCGGGGAGCTGTTTTTT
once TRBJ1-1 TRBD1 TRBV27 CASSHGTAEAFF TGTGCCAGCAGTCATGGGACAGCTGAAGCTTTCTTT
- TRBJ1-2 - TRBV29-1 CSVWGQHEGYTF TGCAGCGTTTGGGGACAACACGAAGGCTACACCTTC
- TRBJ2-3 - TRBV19 CASRRTEGTDTQYF TGTGCCAGTAGACGAACCGAGGGCACAGATACGCAGTATTTT
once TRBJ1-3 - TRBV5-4 CASSLSLGNTIYF TGTGCCAGCAGCTTGAGCCTAGGAAACACCATATATTTT
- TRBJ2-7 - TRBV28 CASRRGISYEQYF TGTGCCAGCCGCCGGGGGATTTCCTACGAGCAGTACTTC
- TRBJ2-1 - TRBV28 CASNTEGGNEQFF TGTGCCAGCAATACCGAGGGGGGGAATGAGCAGTTCTTC
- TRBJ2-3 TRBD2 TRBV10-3 CAISSTSGSTDTQYF TGTGCCATCAGTTCGACTAGCGGGAGCACAGATACGCAGTATTTT
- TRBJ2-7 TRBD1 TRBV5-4 CASSFGSGGSYEQYF TGTGCCAGCAGCTTCGGGTCAGGGGGTTCCTACGAGCAGTACTTC